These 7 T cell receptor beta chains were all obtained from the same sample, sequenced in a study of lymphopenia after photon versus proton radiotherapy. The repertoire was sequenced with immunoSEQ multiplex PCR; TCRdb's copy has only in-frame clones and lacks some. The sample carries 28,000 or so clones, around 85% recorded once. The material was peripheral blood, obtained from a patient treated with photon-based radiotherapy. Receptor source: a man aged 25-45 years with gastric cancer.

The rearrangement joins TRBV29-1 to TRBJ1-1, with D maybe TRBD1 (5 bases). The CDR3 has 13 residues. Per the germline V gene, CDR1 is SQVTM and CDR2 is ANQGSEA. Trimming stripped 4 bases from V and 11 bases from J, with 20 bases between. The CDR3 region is CSVVVGLEARAFF. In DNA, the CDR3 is TGCAGCGTTGTGGTGGGACTTGAGGCACGGGCTTTCTTT.

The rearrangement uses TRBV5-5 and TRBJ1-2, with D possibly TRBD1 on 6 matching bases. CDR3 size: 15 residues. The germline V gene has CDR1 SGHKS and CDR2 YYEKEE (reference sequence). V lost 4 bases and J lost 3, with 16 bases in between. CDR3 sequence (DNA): TGTGCCAGCAGCCCCTCGAGGGGGGCGGACTATGGCTACACCTTC. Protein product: CASSPSRGADYGYTF.

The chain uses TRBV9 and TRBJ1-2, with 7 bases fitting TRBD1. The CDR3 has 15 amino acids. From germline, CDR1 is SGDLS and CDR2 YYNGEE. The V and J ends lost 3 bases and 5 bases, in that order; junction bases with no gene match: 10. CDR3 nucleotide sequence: TGTGCCAGCAGCGCGAGACAGGGTTTATCGTATGGCTACACCTTC. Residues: CASSARQGLSYGYTF.

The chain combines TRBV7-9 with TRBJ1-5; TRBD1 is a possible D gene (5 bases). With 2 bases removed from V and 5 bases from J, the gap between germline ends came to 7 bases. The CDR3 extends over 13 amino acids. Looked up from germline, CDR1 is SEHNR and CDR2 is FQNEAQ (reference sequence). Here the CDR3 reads CASSLKGHQPQHF. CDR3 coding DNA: TGTGCCAGCAGCTTAAAGGGGCATCAGCCCCAGCATTTT.

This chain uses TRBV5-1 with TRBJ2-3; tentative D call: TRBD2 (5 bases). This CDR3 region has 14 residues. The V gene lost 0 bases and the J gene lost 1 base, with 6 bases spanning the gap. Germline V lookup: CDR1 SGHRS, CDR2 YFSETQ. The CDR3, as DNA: TGCGCCAGCAGCTTGGATAGCGGCACAGATACGCAGTATTTT. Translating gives CASSLDSGTDTQYF.

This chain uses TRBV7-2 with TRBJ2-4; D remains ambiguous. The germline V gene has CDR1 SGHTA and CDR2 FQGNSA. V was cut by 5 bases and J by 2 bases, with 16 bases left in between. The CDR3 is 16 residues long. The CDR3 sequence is CASSPRQSLTKNIQYF. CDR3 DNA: TGTGCCAGCAGCCCCCGGCAGAGCCTAACCAAAAACATTCAGTACTTC.

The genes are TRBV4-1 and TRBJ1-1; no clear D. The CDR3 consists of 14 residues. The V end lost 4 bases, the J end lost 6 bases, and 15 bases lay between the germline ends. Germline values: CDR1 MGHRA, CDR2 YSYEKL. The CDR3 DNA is TGCGCCAGCAGCCGAACCGCCGAGTCTCCTGAAGCTTTCTTT. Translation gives CASSRTAESPEAFF.